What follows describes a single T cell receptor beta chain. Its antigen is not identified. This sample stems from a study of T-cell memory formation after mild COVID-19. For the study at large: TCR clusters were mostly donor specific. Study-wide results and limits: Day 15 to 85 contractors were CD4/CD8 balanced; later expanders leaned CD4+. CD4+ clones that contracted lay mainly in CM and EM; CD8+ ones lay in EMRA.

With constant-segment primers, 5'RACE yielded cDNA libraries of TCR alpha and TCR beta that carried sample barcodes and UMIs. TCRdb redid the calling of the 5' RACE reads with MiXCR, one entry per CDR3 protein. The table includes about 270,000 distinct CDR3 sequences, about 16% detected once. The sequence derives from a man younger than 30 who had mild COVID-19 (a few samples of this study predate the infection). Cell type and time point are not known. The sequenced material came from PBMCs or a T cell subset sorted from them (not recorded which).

Here the CDR3 DNA reads TGTGCCAGCAGTTACTCGAAAGAAACAGATACGCAGTATTTT. Protein sequence: CASSYSKETDTQYF. This chain joins TRBV6-5 and TRBJ2-3; D gene unclear. V gave up 0 bases and J gave up 3 bases, with 7 bases separating them. Germline lookup yields CDR1 MNHEY and CDR2 SVGAGI. The CDR3 extends over 14 amino acids.